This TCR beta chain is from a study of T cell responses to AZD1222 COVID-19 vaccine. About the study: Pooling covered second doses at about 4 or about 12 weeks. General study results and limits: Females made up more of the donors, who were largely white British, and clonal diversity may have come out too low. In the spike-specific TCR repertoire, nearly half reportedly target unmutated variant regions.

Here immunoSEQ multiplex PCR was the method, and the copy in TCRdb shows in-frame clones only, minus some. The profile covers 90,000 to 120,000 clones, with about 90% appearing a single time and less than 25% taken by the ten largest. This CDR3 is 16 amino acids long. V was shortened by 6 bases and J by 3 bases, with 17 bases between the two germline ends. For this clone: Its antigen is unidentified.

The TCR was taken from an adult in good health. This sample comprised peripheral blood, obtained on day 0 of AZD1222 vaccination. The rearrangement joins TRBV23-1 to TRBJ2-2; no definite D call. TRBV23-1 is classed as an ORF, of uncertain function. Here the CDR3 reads CASSELCGIDTGELFF. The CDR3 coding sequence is TGCGCCAGCAGCGAACTCTGTGGAATCGACACCGGGGAGCTGTTTTTT.